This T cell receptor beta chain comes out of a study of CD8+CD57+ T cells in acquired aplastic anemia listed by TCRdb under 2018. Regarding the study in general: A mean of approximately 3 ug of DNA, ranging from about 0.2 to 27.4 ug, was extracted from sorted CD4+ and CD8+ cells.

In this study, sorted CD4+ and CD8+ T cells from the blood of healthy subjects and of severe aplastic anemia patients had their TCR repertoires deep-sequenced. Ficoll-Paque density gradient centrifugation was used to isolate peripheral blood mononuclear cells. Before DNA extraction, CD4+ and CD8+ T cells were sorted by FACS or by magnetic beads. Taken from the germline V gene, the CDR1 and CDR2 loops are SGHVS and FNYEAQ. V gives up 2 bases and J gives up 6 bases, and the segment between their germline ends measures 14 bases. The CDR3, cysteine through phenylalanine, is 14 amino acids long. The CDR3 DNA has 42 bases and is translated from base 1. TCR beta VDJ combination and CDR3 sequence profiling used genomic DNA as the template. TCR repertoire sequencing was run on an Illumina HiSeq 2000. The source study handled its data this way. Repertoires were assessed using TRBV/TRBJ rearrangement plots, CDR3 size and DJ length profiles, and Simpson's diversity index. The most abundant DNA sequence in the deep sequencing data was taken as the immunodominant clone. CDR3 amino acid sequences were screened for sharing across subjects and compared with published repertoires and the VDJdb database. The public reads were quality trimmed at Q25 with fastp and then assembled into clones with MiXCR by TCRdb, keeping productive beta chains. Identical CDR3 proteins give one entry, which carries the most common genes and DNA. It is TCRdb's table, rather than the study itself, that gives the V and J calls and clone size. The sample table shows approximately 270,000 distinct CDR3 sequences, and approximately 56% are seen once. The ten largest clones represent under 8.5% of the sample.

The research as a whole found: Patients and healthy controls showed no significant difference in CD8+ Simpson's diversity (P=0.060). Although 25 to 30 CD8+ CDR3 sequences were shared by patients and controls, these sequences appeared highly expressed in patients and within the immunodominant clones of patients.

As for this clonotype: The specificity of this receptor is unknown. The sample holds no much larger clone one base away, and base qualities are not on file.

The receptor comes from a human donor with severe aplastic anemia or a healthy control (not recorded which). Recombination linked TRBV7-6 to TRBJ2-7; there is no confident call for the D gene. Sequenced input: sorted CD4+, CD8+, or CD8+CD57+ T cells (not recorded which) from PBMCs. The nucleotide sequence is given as TGTGCCAGCAGCTTAATCCACCCTCCGATCGAGCAGTACTTC. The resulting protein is CASSLIHPPIEQYF.